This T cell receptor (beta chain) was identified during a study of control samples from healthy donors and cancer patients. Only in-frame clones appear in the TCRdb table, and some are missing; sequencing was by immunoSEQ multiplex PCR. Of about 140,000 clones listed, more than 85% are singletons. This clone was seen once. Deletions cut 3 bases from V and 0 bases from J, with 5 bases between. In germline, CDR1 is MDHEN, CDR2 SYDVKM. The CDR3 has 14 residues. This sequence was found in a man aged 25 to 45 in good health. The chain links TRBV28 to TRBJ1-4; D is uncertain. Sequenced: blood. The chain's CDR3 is CASSLRATNEKLFF. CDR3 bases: TGTGCCAGCAGTTTGAGAGCAACTAATGAAAAACTGTTTTTT.